Below, one T cell receptor beta chain is given with its context. Its antigen is still unknown. The record originates from a study of blood T cells in healthy people across ages. Broader study findings: Long-lived and aged donors differed, with more naive CD4+ cells and higher diversity in the long-lived. It was not possible, with unsorted PBMCs, to conclusively compare naive and antigen-experienced cells.

The CDR3 is 13 residues long. J lost 2 bases, V lost 5 bases, and 3 bases had no gene match. Germline V gene sequence: CDR1 SNHLY, CDR2 FYNNEI. Together with a sample-barcoded 5' primer, a J-beta primer mix was included in a second PCR lasting about 6 to 12 cycles. Tagging of each cDNA molecule was performed by a template-switch adaptor with 12 random nucleotides. MiXCR was run by TCRdb on the 5' RACE reads, yielding one entry per CDR3 protein. The table has 540,000 or so distinct CDR3 sequences, about 26% seen once. The chain uses TRBV2 and TRBJ2-7, with 7 positions matching TRBD1. The specimen sequenced was blood. The clonotype comes from a woman aged 70-85 years in good health. DNA for the CDR3: TGTGCCAGCAGTACAGGGGCCACCTACGAGCAGTACTTC. Translated, it gives CASSTGATYEQYF.